This T cell receptor (beta chain) was sequenced in a study of a mutant IDH1 vaccine in newly diagnosed glioma (dated by TCRdb to the early 2020s). Study-wide context: Eight vaccinations were administered to patients in weeks 1, 3, 5, 7, 11, 15, 19 and 23, corresponding to visits V03 through V10. For exploratory analyses, about two dozen treated patients had longitudinal TCRB deep sequencing done wherever samples were available. Prior to enrollment, standard therapy consisting of radiotherapy alone, temozolomide alone, or radiochemotherapy with temozolomide had been administered to patients, with the combination being received by most patients. Six visits were used for peripheral blood collection: V03 (baseline), V05, V07, V10, V12 and V13. Vaccination started 4-6 weeks after radiotherapy alone, or was given together with temozolomide cycles in the groups whose treatment included chemotherapy. Of the approximately 33 treated patients, around 62% were male and about 40% were female, and the mean age was approximately 37 years. Overall study results and their limits: The authors noted that analyses of patient blood samples could not be reproduced because of sample limitations. Availability determined which PBMC samples were chosen for TCRB deep sequencing. Pseudoprogression appeared unrelated to alterations in the top peripheral T cell clonotypes detected by TCRB sequencing. Vaccine-induced immune responses across multiple MHC alleles were detected in about 92% of patients.

The time point label, as the study defines it: week 11, during vaccination. A 20-mer mutant IDH1 peptide at 300 micrograms in Montanide made up each vaccine dose, which was injected subcutaneously together with topical imiquimod. Newly diagnosed WHO grade 3 or 4 IDH1-mutant astrocytomas showing loss of nuclear ATRX were present in the donors. The samples were drawn from NOA16, a multicentre, single-arm, open-label phase I trial in Germany that tested a mutant IDH1 peptide vaccine in humans for the first time. Genomic DNA for TCRB sequencing was extracted from EDTA blood using the DNeasy Blood and Tissue Kit. Library preparation used the immunoSEQ multiplex PCR assay. Following the manufacturer's protocol, the hsTCRB Kit was used to amplify rearranged TCR beta chain sequences. TCRB libraries were sequenced on an Illumina MiSeq. As for the original processing: Demultiplexing, trimming and gene mapping were performed with the kit vendor's proprietary platform. TCRdb carries this immuneACCESS record with in-frame sequences only. Its versions omit some clonotypes, under half of them owing to an unresolved V gene in the studies checked, with the rest unexplained. Clone size and V and J calls were adopted from that table, with D and trimming inferred from the DNA. This sample gives around 60,000 clones in total; roughly 90% of them show up just once. The ten most abundant clones make up 1.9% of the sample.

Points on this clone: Its antigen remains unidentified. The input lacks base qualities; no much larger clone sits a single base away.

The CDR3 runs 13 residues from the cysteine to the phenylalanine. Of all the DNA, just the CDR3 is kept, 39 bases in frame from base 1. Trimming removed 7 bases from V and 3 bases from J, leaving 12 bases between the germline ends. CDR1 and CDR2 are read off the germline V gene as WSHSY and SAAADI. The specimen comprised PBMCs, sampled from a glioma patient whose treatment included an IDH1 peptide vaccine. The chain is assembled from TRBV10-2 and TRBJ1-1; a tentative D call is TRBD1 (6 bases match). This TCR came from a man aged 35-49 years with glioma. The nucleotide sequence is TGCGCCAGCACTCGGGACACCTACACTGAAGCTTTCTTT. This yields the protein CASTRDTYTEAFF.